These 32 T cell receptor beta chains came from one sample sequenced in a study of cytomegalovirus exposure and HLA in healthy donors. A multiplex PCR was run with 60 Vbeta primers and 13 Jbeta primers. The protocol was immunoSEQ multiplex PCR, while the TCRdb copy is restricted to in-frame clones and leaves out a portion. This sample has 150,000 to 200,000 clones, with about 80% found just once. The specimen sequenced was PBMCs. The receptor set was obtained from a woman aged 30 to 39 in good health and CMV-seropositive.

The rearrangement uses TRBV6-1 and TRBJ2-7; 7 bases fit TRBD1. V lost 7 bases to trimming and J lost 1 base; unmatched junction nucleotides: 7. The CDR3 is 14 amino acids. In germline, CDR1 is MNHNS, CDR2 SASEGT. The CDR3 protein is CASIPGQTSYEQYF. DNA of the CDR3: TGTGCCAGCATCCCGGGACAGACTTCCTACGAGCAGTACTTC.

The chain joins TRBV28 to TRBJ2-7; 8 positions match TRBD1. The CDR3 has 14 amino acids. V gave up 5 bases and J gave up 3 bases; unmatched junction bases: 6. Looked up from germline, CDR1 is MDHEN and CDR2 is SYDVKM. The CDR3 nucleotides are TGTGCCAGCAGTGAAGGGACAGGTCTCTACGAGCAGTACTTC. It yields the protein CASSEGTGLYEQYF.

The genes are TRBV27 and TRBJ2-3; perhaps TRBD2 as D (6 bases). CDR3 size: 15 residues. Germline values: CDR1 MNHEY, CDR2 SMNVEV (reference sequence). V was shortened by 2 bases and J by 3 bases, with 12 bases between the two germline ends. CDR3 DNA sequence: TGTGCCAGCAGTTTACGGCGGGATGGGACAGATACGCAGTATTTT. Its protein is CASSLRRDGTDTQYF.

V and J are TRBV29-1 and TRBJ2-3; D is unresolved. This CDR3 has 12 amino acids. Trimming left V 4 bases short and J 0 bases short, with 5 bases between. Germline V CDR1 and CDR2: SQVTM, ANQGSEA. In nucleotides, the CDR3 is TGCAGCGTTGTGAGTAGCACAGATACGCAGTATTTT. This gives the protein CSVVSSTDTQYF.

The sample holds a few counts of this clone. The gene calls are TRBV2 and TRBJ2-2; TRBD2 might be the D (6 bases). V was trimmed by 2 bases and J by 0 bases, leaving 16 bases between them. There are 18 residues in the CDR3. The germline gives CDR1 SNHLY, CDR2 FYNNEI. The DNA for the CDR3 is TGTGCCAGCAGTGAAAATAATTGGGCTAGCGCGAACACCGGGGAGCTGTTTTTT. Translated: CASSENNWASANTGELFF.

This chain connects TRBV30 to TRBJ2-1; 15 bases line up with TRBD2. Per germline, CDR1 GTSNPN and CDR2 SVGIG (reference sequence). Trimming removed 2 bases from V and 8 bases from J; junction bases left unmatched: 4. The CDR3 spans 15 residues. CDR3 DNA sequence: TGTGCCTGGAGTTTGGGACTAGCGGGAGGAGATGAGCAGTTCTTC. Its protein is CAWSLGLAGGDEQFF. Full variable domain (missing parts from reference TRBV30 and TRBJ2-1): SQTIHQWPATLVQPVGSPLSLECTVEGTSNPNLYWYRQAAGRGLQLLFYSVGIGQISSEVPQNLSASRPQDRQFILSSKKLLLSDSGFYLCAWSLGLAGGDEQFFGPGTRLTVL.

This rearrangement joins TRBV30 to TRBJ2-2; 12 positions agree with TRBD2. Looked up from germline, CDR1 is GTSNPN and CDR2 is SVGIG (reference sequence). The V segment lost 2 bases and the J segment 6 bases; nucleotides outside the gene matches: 10. This CDR3 is built from 17 residues. The CDR3 DNA is TGTGCCTGGAGTCTATACCTGGGGACTAGCGGGTCCGGGGAGCTGTTTTTT. Translated, it gives CAWSLYLGTSGSGELFF.

The V and J genes are TRBV11-2 and TRBJ2-7, with 7 bases identical to TRBD2. The germline CDR1 and CDR2 sequences are SGHAT and FQNNGV. V lost 0 bases and J lost 7; bases outside the gene matches: 9. The CDR3 has 15 amino acids. The CDR3 protein is CASSLERGSSEEQYF. The CDR3 DNA follows: TGTGCCAGCAGCTTAGAGCGCGGGAGTTCAGAGGAGCAGTACTTC.

This clone was detected only a few times. The chain combines TRBV6-5 with TRBJ2-1; no clear D. Deletions cut 2 bases from V and 9 bases from J, with 5 bases between. Looked up from germline, CDR1 is MNHEY and CDR2 is SVGAGI. The CDR3 is 11 residues long. The DNA for the CDR3 is TGTGCCAGCAGTTACGCAGGTGAGCAGTTCTTC. As protein: CASSYAGEQFF.

This clone was detected only a few times. The CDR3 nucleotides are TGTGCCAGCCAAAGGGAGGGGAACACCGGGGAGCTGTTTTTT. It codes for CASQREGNTGELFF. The chain carries TRBV6-5 and TRBJ2-2; 7 positions match TRBD2. The CDR3 totals 14 residues. After removal of 8 bases from V and 1 base from J, the junction contained 4 bases not matched to a gene. Germline V gene data show CDR1 as MNHEY and CDR2 as SVGAGI.

The chain carries TRBV7-2 and TRBJ2-2, with D unclear. V was trimmed by 5 bases and J by 5 bases, leaving 9 bases between them. This CDR3 spans 13 amino acids. Germline V lookup: CDR1 SGHTA, CDR2 FQGNSA. The CDR3 nucleotides are TGTGCCAGCAGCCCAGGCAGAACCGGGGAGCTGTTTTTT. Its protein product is CASSPGRTGELFF.

The chain is built from TRBV11-2 and TRBJ1-2; 10 positions match TRBD1. With 6 bases clipped from V and 5 bases from J, the junction kept 6 bases outside the gene matches. Per germline, CDR1 SGHAT and CDR2 FQNNGV. CDR3 length: 14 residues. The CDR3 spells CASSPPGQGYGYTF. The CDR3 region has the DNA TGTGCCAGCAGTCCCCCGGGACAGGGGTATGGCTACACCTTC.

DNA of the CDR3: TGTGCCAGCAGCGTGAGAGGGGACAGAAACAATGAGCAGTTCTTC. It is translated as CASSVRGDRNNEQFF. The genes are TRBV9 and TRBJ2-1; 7 bases align to TRBD1. The CDR3 has 15 amino acids. The V and J ends lost 2 bases and 5 bases, in that order; junction bases with no gene match: 7. Germline V lookup: CDR1 SGDLS, CDR2 YYNGEE.

The chain uses TRBV30 and TRBJ2-2; TRBD2 matches 8 bases. From germline, CDR1 is GTSNPN and CDR2 SVGIG (reference sequence). Unmatched junction bases numbered 8, after V lost 4 bases and J lost 7 bases. The length of the CDR3 is 14 residues. The CDR3 sequence: CAWNRGGSGGELFF. The CDR3 region has the DNA TGTGCCTGGAATCGGGGGGGATCTGGCGGGGAGCTGTTTTTT. The full variable domain, with the rest looked up from reference TRBV30 and TRBJ2-2, is SQTIHQWPATLVQPVGSPLSLECTVEGTSNPNLYWYRQAAGRGLQLLFYSVGIGQISSEVPQNLSASRPQDRQFILSSKKLLLSDSGFYLCAWNRGGSGGELFFGEGSRLTVL.

This clone was observed a handful of times. The chain has TRBV25-1 and TRBJ1-2, with 10 nucleotides matching TRBD1. Trimming removed 4 bases from V and 4 bases from J; junction bases left unmatched: 6. Germline CDR1 MGHDK, CDR2 SYGVNS. The CDR3 is 15 amino acids. CDR3 residues: CASSGLGQGTYGYTF. CDR3 coding DNA: TGTGCCAGCAGTGGACTGGGACAGGGGACCTATGGCTACACCTTC.

The genes are TRBV5-4 and TRBJ2-2, with 7 bases fitting TRBD1. CDR1 is SGHNT and CDR2 is YYREEE in the germline V gene (reference sequence). The CDR3 runs to 16 residues. The V segment lost 4 bases and the J segment 0 bases; nucleotides outside the gene matches: 6. DNA for the CDR3: TGTGCCAGCAGCCCGCGGACAGGTTCGAACACCGGGGAGCTGTTTTTT. This gives the protein CASSPRTGSNTGELFF. Looking up the rest from reference TRBV5-4 and TRBJ2-2 gives the full variable domain: ETGVTQSPTHLIKTRGQQVTLRCSSQSGHNTVSWYQQALGQGPQFIFQYYREEENGRGNFPPRFSGLQFPNYSSELNVNALELDDSALYLCASSPRTGSNTGELFFGEGSRLTVL.

The chain couples TRBV11-3 to TRBJ2-1; D is undetermined. V gave up 0 bases and J gave up 7 bases, with 13 bases separating them. Germline V CDR1 and CDR2: SGHNT, YENEEA. The CDR3 consists of 15 residues. The CDR3 DNA reads as TGTGCCAGCAGCTTAGATGGATACGCCGGGAATGAGCAGTTCTTC. Its protein is CASSLDGYAGNEQFF. Together with reference TRBV11-3 and TRBJ2-1, the CDR3 gives the full variable domain: EAGVVQSPRYKIIEKKQPVAFWCNPISGHNTLYWYLQNLGQGPELLIRYENEEAVDDSQLPKDRFSAERLKGVDSTLKIQPAELGDSAVYLCASSLDGYAGNEQFFGPGTRLTVL.

The chain is built from TRBV7-2 and TRBJ2-1; tentatively, D is TRBD2 (5 bases). Germline V gene lookup returns CDR1 SGHTA and CDR2 FQGNSA. Trimming cost V 4 bases and J 4 bases, with 14 bases left between them. This CDR3 region has 15 residues. The CDR3 coding sequence is TGTGCCAGCAGCTCATCCTCGGGAAGGTACAATGAGCAGTTCTTC. It specifies CASSSSSGRYNEQFF.

V and J are TRBV7-3 and TRBJ2-7; D is perhaps TRBD2 (6 bases). The V gene's germline CDR1 is SGHTA and CDR2 FQGTGA. The germline V and J ends were trimmed by 5 bases and 6 bases, with 23 bases remaining between them. The CDR3 runs 16 residues. The CDR3 DNA reads TGTGCCAGCAGCCGCCTTGGAGGGCAGGGAATGGGCGAGCAGTACTTC. It codes for CASSRLGGQGMGEQYF.

This chain links TRBV7-2 with TRBJ1-1; D not certain. The CDR3 runs to 14 residues. V was trimmed by 1 base and J by 2 bases, leaving 8 bases between them. The germline gives CDR1 SGHTA, CDR2 FQGNSA. CDR3 region: CASSLGASNTEAFF. The CDR3 DNA follows: TGTGCCAGCAGCTTAGGGGCCTCCAACACTGAAGCTTTCTTT.

This chain connects TRBV27 to TRBJ1-1; no firm D call. This CDR3 region has 13 residues. Trimming took off 3 bases at V and 0 bases at J, with 5 bases between the two ends. Germline CDR1 MNHEY, CDR2 SMNVEV (reference sequence). This CDR3 is CASSFQMNTEAFF. Written as DNA, the CDR3 is TGTGCCAGCAGTTTTCAGATGAACACTGAAGCTTTCTTT.

This chain connects TRBV11-2 to TRBJ2-3, with 11 bases matching TRBD2. The ends lost 3 bases at V and 6 bases at J; junction bases unmatched: 5. Germline CDR1 SGHAT, CDR2 FQNNGV. This CDR3 comprises 15 residues. The CDR3 reads CASSFSGRGADTQYF. As DNA, the CDR3 is TGTGCCAGCAGCTTTAGCGGGAGGGGTGCGGATACGCAGTATTTT.

This chain joins TRBV15 and TRBJ1-5; 12 bases agree with TRBD1. The CDR3 runs to 14 residues. CDR1 is LNHNV and CDR2 is YYDKDF in the germline V gene (reference sequence). V dropped 5 bases and J dropped 6; count of bases not matched to a gene: 2. Written as DNA, the CDR3 is TGTGCCACCAGCCGGGACAGGGGGCTTCAGCCCCAGCATTTT. Amino acid sequence: CATSRDRGLQPQHF.

The V call is TRBV6-1, the J call TRBJ2-4; 10 nucleotides line up with TRBD1. The length of the CDR3 is 16 residues. Germline trimming cut 3 bases from V and 4 bases from J; bases unmatched to any gene: 6. Germline CDR1 MNHNS, CDR2 SASEGT. The CDR3 coding sequence is TGTGCCAGCAGTGAGACCAGACAGGGGGCTAAAAACATTCAGTACTTC. This gives the protein CASSETRQGAKNIQYF.

The chain has TRBV27 and TRBJ1-1, with unresolved D. Germline V gene sequence: CDR1 MNHEY, CDR2 SMNVEV (reference sequence). The CDR3 runs 13 residues. V was cut by 3 bases and J by 0 bases, with 5 bases left in between. The DNA for the CDR3 is TGTGCCAGCAGTTTGAGGTTGAACACTGAAGCTTTCTTT. This sequence encodes CASSLRLNTEAFF.

The chain joins TRBV5-1 to TRBJ2-2, with a possible D match to TRBD2 (6 bases). Germline V gene data show CDR1 as SGHRS and CDR2 as YFSETQ. This CDR3 has 15 residues. The germline V and J ends were trimmed by 4 bases and 4 bases, with 14 bases remaining between them. For the CDR3, the DNA is TGCGCCAGCAGCCTAGACACCGGGAGCACCGGGGAGCTGTTTTTT. It specifies CASSLDTGSTGELFF.

The V call is TRBV12-5, the J call TRBJ1-1; possible D gene TRBD1, 6 bases. The V gene lost 5 bases and the J gene lost 3 bases, with 19 bases spanning the gap. This CDR3 spans 16 amino acids. Germline CDR1 and CDR2: LGHNT and FRNRAP. CDR3: CASGPQEGEGDTEAFF. The DNA of the CDR3 is TGTGCTAGTGGTCCTCAGGAGGGGGAGGGAGACACTGAAGCTTTCTTT.

V usage is TRBV6-1 and J usage is TRBJ1-2; 7 bases are shared with TRBD1. Germline values: CDR1 MNHNS, CDR2 SASEGT. There are 15 residues in the CDR3. The V segment lost 7 bases and the J segment 2 bases; nucleotides outside the gene matches: 10. This CDR3 reads CASIPPGGPNYGYTF. The CDR3, as DNA: TGTGCCAGCATCCCCCCAGGGGGGCCGAACTATGGCTACACCTTC.

This clone was found once. This rearrangement joins TRBV27 to TRBJ1-4; TRBD1 agrees at 9 bases. V lost 6 bases, J lost 3 bases, and 11 bases stayed unmatched. The germline CDR1 and CDR2 sequences are MNHEY and SMNVEV (reference sequence). The CDR3 sequence is 17 residues long. The CDR3 DNA is TGTGCCAGCAGGCCACCCCCGGGACAGGGCCCTAATGAAAAACTGTTTTTT. Translating gives CASRPPPGQGPNEKLFF.

The chain is built from TRBV7-2 and TRBJ2-7; D gene ambiguous. Per germline, CDR1 SGHTA and CDR2 FQGNSA. The CDR3 contains 12 residues. Trimming stripped 4 bases from V and 6 bases from J, with 10 bases between. The CDR3 DNA reads TGTGCCAGCAGCTCCCACCTAGGCGAGCAGTACTTC. Translating gives CASSSHLGEQYF. The whole variable domain, filled in from reference TRBV7-2 and TRBJ2-7, reads GAGVSQSPSNKVTEKGKDVELRCDPISGHTALYWYRQSLGQGLEFLIYFQGNSAPDKSGLPSDRFSAERTGGSVSTLTIQRTQQEDSAVYLCASSSHLGEQYFGPGTRLTVT.

This sequence joins TRBV5-1 and TRBJ2-3; 15 bases fit TRBD2. Trimming at V came to 7 bases and at J to 6 bases, leaving 6 bases not matched to a gene. Germline-derived CDR1 and CDR2 are SGHRS and YFSETQ. CDR3 size: 15 residues. The CDR3 loop is CASQGLAGGGDTQYF. CDR3 in DNA: TGCGCCAGCCAGGGACTAGCGGGAGGTGGGGATACGCAGTATTTT.

V usage is TRBV7-9 and J usage is TRBJ1-1; D may be TRBD1 (6 bases). There are 13 residues in the CDR3. Trimming took off 6 bases at V and 8 bases at J, with 16 bases between the two ends. Germline CDR1 SEHNR, CDR2 FQNEAQ (reference sequence). CDR3 protein: CASSLTGLGEAFF. CDR3 bases: TGTGCCAGCAGTCTAACAGGGTTGGGGGAAGCTTTCTTT.